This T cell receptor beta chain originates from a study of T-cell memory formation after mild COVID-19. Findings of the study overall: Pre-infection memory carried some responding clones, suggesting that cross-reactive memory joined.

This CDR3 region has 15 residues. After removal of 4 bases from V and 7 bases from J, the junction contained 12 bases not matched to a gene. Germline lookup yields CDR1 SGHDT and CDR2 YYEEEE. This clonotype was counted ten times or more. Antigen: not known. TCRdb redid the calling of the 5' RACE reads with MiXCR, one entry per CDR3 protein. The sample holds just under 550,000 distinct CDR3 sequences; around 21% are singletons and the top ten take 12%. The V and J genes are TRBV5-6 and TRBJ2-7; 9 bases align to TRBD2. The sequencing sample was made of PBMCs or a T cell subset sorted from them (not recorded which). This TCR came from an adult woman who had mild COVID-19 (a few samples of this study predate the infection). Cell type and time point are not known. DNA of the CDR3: TGTGCCAGCAGCCGTCGGAGACTAGCGGACCTTGAGCAGTACTTC. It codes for CASSRRRLADLEQYF.